This T cell receptor beta chain came from a study of cytotoxic CD8 clonotypes in ibrutinib-treated CLL. Across the study: Enrolment comprised 10 to 11 relapsed/refractory and more than 14 treatment-naive patients; approximately 18 were IGHV unmutated.

About this clone itself: Its antigen remains unidentified.

In germline, CDR1 is LNHDA, CDR2 SQIVND (reference sequence). This CDR3 has 12 residues. V was pared by 7 bases and J by 7 bases, with 13 bases between. Study-wide findings and caveats: With treatment, public clonotypes, which were uncommon, either contracted or remained stable.

Sequencing was performed with immunoSEQ multiplex PCR; in TCRdb, only in-frame clones are kept and a portion is missing. The profile covers about 63,000 clones, with about 65% appearing a single time and around two fifths taken by the ten largest. This chain uses TRBV19 with TRBJ1-2, with unresolved D. The sample consisted of PBMCs, taken after 12 months of ibrutinib treatment. The sequence was obtained from a human donor with chronic lymphocytic leukemia. CDR3 residues: CASNGPETGYTF. The CDR3 DNA is TGTGCCAGTAACGGTCCAGAGACTGGCTACACCTTC.